There are a few counts of the clone carrying this T cell receptor (beta chain). Its antigen is not known. An Oncomine TCR Beta short-read assay was used to sequence the DNA from cultured CD4+ T cells. Once CD4+ T cells had been cultured, genomic DNA was extracted from them. TCRdb independently ran MiXCR on the PCR reads; one entry per CDR3 protein. Among more than 10,000 distinct CDR3 sequences listed, approximately 60% were seen once. Treatment described: approximately 9-day PBMC culture with coronavirus spike peptide pools or control peptides (ViraFEST assay). Once peptide pools had expanded antigen-specific T cells, ViraFEST sequenced TCRs. These data originate in a study of vaccination and CD4 T cells after COVID-19. Overall study context: Collection of post-vaccine samples followed dose two by a median about 72 days, spanning a range of 14 to 241.

There are 12 residues in the CDR3. V was trimmed by 0 bases and J by 2 bases, leaving 4 bases between them. Per the germline V gene, CDR1 is SQVTM and CDR2 is ANQGSEA. The sequenced sample was CD4+ T cells from blood, cultured in vitro, obtained before SARS-CoV-2 vaccination. The chain carries TRBV29-1 and TRBJ1-1; no clear D gene. The TCR originated in a human donor who had recovered from COVID-19. The CDR3 DNA reads as TGCAGCGTTGAAGACCCTAACACTGAAGCTTTCTTT. Its protein product is CSVEDPNTEAFF.